This TCR beta chain was sequenced in a study of T cell repertoires in cytomegalovirus infection. General study findings and limits: HLA-C-restricted, CMV-specific TCR beta clonotypes were dominant ex vivo.

TCRdb processed the reads anew with MiXCR; each CDR3 protein has one entry. The sample carries approximately 1,000,000 distinct CDR3 sequences, about a third recorded once. The CDR3 covers 14 residues. Between the trimmed V and J ends, which lost 6 bases and 1 base, there was a span of 12 bases. Germline V gene lookup returns CDR1 MDHEN and CDR2 SYDVKM. This clonotype was recorded once. Its matching antigen is unknown. The chain couples TRBV28 to TRBJ1-1; D gene ambiguous. The input for sequencing was cultured CD8+ T cells from PBMCs, taken from culture after CMV antigen stimulation. The TCR comes from a human donor in good health (CMV status not recorded). Some clones in this sample may be carry-over from other donors' samples. The CDR3 protein is CASSSDPTNTEAFF. For the CDR3, the DNA is TGTGCCAGCAGCTCAGACCCAACGAACACTGAAGCTTTCTTT.